Presented here are 32 T cell receptor beta chains from one specimen sequenced in a study of shared clonotypes between healthy human individuals. Libraries were prepared by immunoSEQ multiplex PCR; TCRdb keeps only in-frame clonotypes and omits some of them. The profile shows over a million clones, 95% to 99% of them singletons. Material: naive CD4+ T cells sorted from blood. Regarding subset: CD45RA+ positively selected. These receptor sequences come from a man younger than 40 in good health.

The rearrangement uses TRBV6-1 and TRBJ1-1; D gene ambiguous. Trimming shortened V by 5 bases and J by 6 bases, and 4 bases separated the two germline ends. The CDR3 has 10 residues. Germline V gives CDR1 MNHNS, CDR2 SASEGT. The CDR3 DNA is TGTGCCAGCAGTTTCCCTGAAGCTTTCTTT. Translation: CASSFPEAFF.

The chain carries TRBV4-2 and TRBJ2-1, with TRBD1 matching 10 bases. Germline V CDR1 and CDR2: LGHNA, YNFKEQ. J lost 6 bases, V lost 4 bases, and 6 bases had no gene match. This CDR3 is built from 15 residues. CDR3 coding DNA: TGTGCCAGCAGCCCCGGGGACAGGGGAGTCAATGAGCAGTTCTTC. Translated: CASSPGDRGVNEQFF.

V usage is TRBV9 and J usage is TRBJ2-6; D is ambiguous. The CDR3 loop spans 15 amino acids. V was pared by 4 bases and J by 0 bases, with 8 bases between. Germline V gives CDR1 SGDLS, CDR2 YYNGEE. The CDR3 reads CASSPASSGANVLTF. CDR3 sequence (DNA): TGTGCCAGCAGCCCCGCAAGCTCTGGGGCCAACGTCCTGACTTTC. Variable domain in full (rest from reference TRBV9 and TRBJ2-6): DSGVTQTPKHLITATGQRVTLRCSPRSGDLSVYWYQQSLDQGLQFLIQYYNGEERAKGNILERFSAQQFPDLHSELNLSSLELGDSALYFCASSPASSGANVLTFGAGSRLTVL.

This clone appeared a single time. The chain carries TRBV7-9 and TRBJ2-1; D might be TRBD2 (7 bases). Trimming took 3 bases from V and 10 from J, leaving 19 bases between them. Germline lookup yields CDR1 SEHNR and CDR2 FQNEAQ (reference sequence). This CDR3 has 15 amino acids. CDR3 sequence reads: CASSLGRGRAQEQFF. For the CDR3, the DNA is TGTGCCAGCAGCTTGGGAAGGGGGAGGGCCCAGGAGCAGTTCTTC. The full variable domain, rest sourced from reference TRBV7-9 and TRBJ2-1, is DTGVSQNPRHKITKRGQNVTFRCDPISEHNRLYWYRQTLGQGPEFLTYFQNEAQLEKSRLLSDRFSAERPKGSFSTLEIQRTEQGDSAMYLCASSLGRGRAQEQFFGPGTRLTVL.

The V gene is TRBV13, the J gene TRBJ2-3; 8 nucleotides align to TRBD2. Trimming took 4 bases from V and 2 from J; bases not matched to a gene: 8. Germline V gene lookup returns CDR1 PRHDT and CDR2 FYEKMQ (reference sequence). The CDR3 is 16 residues long. CDR3 DNA sequence: TGTGCCAGCAGCTCCCGGGCCGGGAGGGCCACAGATACGCAGTATTTT. This translates into CASSSRAGRATDTQYF.

The chain couples TRBV29-1 to TRBJ1-4; the D is unclear. Between the trimmed V and J ends, which lost 4 bases and 7 bases, there was a span of 7 bases. This CDR3 has 11 amino acids. Germline values: CDR1 SQVTM, CDR2 ANQGSEA. The CDR3 loop is CSVGGVEKLFF. DNA for the CDR3: TGCAGCGTTGGTGGTGTTGAAAAACTGTTTTTT.

The V and J genes are TRBV19 and TRBJ1-2; 8 bases line up with TRBD1. Germline V gene lookup returns CDR1 LNHDA and CDR2 SQIVND (reference sequence). CDR3 size: 14 residues. With V trimmed by 6 bases and J by 7 bases, 10 bases remained unmatched. Written as DNA, the CDR3 is TGTGCCAGTAGCCCCGGCAGGGGGCTGGCTGGCTACACCTTC. Translated: CASSPGRGLAGYTF.

V and J are TRBV18 and TRBJ2-2; 8 bases line up with TRBD2. This CDR3 comprises 16 residues. CDR1 is KGHSH and CDR2 is LQKENI in the germline V gene. The V segment lost 1 base and the J segment 4 bases; nucleotides outside the gene matches: 5. The CDR3 nucleotides are TGTGCCAGCTCACCACTGCCGGGGGGGCGCACCGGGGAGCTGTTTTTT. It yields the protein CASSPLPGGRTGELFF.

This clone has only one observation. The rearrangement joins TRBV9 to TRBJ2-1; TRBD2 aligns across 7 bases. The CDR3 sequence is 16 residues long. CDR1 is SGDLS and CDR2 is YYNGEE in the germline V gene. The trim removed 0 bases at V and 4 bases at J, leaving 7 bases unmatched. The CDR3 nucleotides are TGTGCCAGCAGCGTAGGGCCTAGCGGCCTATACAATGAGCAGTTCTTC. Translation gives CASSVGPSGLYNEQFF.

The chain links TRBV14 to TRBJ2-1; TRBD2 aligns across 12 bases. The germline V gene encodes CDR1 SGHDN and CDR2 FVKESK. This CDR3 has 21 amino acids. The V and J ends lost 4 bases and 2 bases, in that order; junction bases with no gene match: 18. The CDR3 protein is CASSLGPIRTSGTQPYNEQFF. The CDR3 nucleotides are TGTGCCAGCAGCCTTGGTCCCATTAGGACTAGCGGGACCCAGCCCTACAATGAGCAGTTCTTC.

The J gene is TRBJ1-5, the V gene TRBV30, with a possible D match to TRBD1 (6 bases). V was cut by 1 base and J by 6 bases, with 10 bases left in between. The CDR3 covers 13 residues. The germline V gene encodes CDR1 GTSNPN and CDR2 SVGIG (reference sequence). The CDR3 spells CAWSGKGGQPQHF. CDR3 nucleotide sequence: TGTGCCTGGAGTGGCAAAGGGGGTCAGCCCCAGCATTTT.

The chain uses TRBV9 and TRBJ2-3; 8 bases agree with TRBD1. This CDR3 has 17 residues. The trim removed 0 bases at V and 2 bases at J, leaving 8 bases unmatched. Germline V gene lookup returns CDR1 SGDLS and CDR2 YYNGEE. CDR3 amino acids: CASSVVQTGALTDTQYF. In nucleotides, the CDR3 is TGTGCCAGCAGCGTAGTACAGACAGGGGCCCTCACAGATACGCAGTATTTT.

The CDR3 is CASSPGTANTQYF. CDR3 DNA: TGTGCCAGCTCACCGGGGACCGCAAATACGCAGTATTTT. The rearrangement joins TRBV18 to TRBJ2-3; D may be TRBD1 or TRBD2 (5 bases each). V was trimmed by 3 bases and J by 7 bases, leaving 11 bases between them. CDR3 length: 13 amino acids. The germline gives CDR1 KGHSH, CDR2 LQKENI.

Here the CDR3 reads CASRGAGAYEQYF. In DNA, the CDR3 is TGTGCCAGCAGGGGAGCGGGGGCCTACGAGCAGTACTTC. This sequence joins TRBV27 and TRBJ2-7; 8 bases align to TRBD2. Germline lookup yields CDR1 MNHEY and CDR2 SMNVEV (reference sequence). With 6 bases clipped from V and 2 bases from J, the junction kept 3 bases outside the gene matches. The CDR3 totals 13 residues.

This clone was observed once. V is TRBV28 and J is TRBJ2-7; possibly TRBD1 or TRBD2 for D (5 bases each). Germline V gives CDR1 MDHEN, CDR2 SYDVKM. The CDR3 totals 14 residues. The ends were cut back, 7 bases at V and 5 bases at J, with 18 bases in the middle. CDR3 amino acids: CASKRGDPYDEQYF. DNA of the CDR3: TGTGCCAGCAAGAGGGGCGATCCTTACGACGAGCAGTACTTC.

The V gene is TRBV9, the J gene TRBJ2-7, with 12 nucleotides matching TRBD2. CDR1 is SGDLS and CDR2 is YYNGEE in the germline V gene. The CDR3 sequence is 15 residues long. V shed 4 bases and J 6 bases; nucleotides not matched to a gene: 8. DNA for the CDR3: TGTGCCAGCAGCCCAAGGACTAGCGGGATGGGCGAGCAGTACTTC. This sequence encodes CASSPRTSGMGEQYF.

The chain recombines TRBV7-2 with TRBJ2-1; D not certain. The CDR3 spans 16 residues. Trimming removed 5 bases from V and 0 bases from J, with 14 bases in between. Germline CDR1 is SGHTA and CDR2 is FQGNSA. The CDR3: CASSPDSSPSYNEQFF. CDR3 sequence (DNA): TGTGCCAGCAGCCCAGACTCGTCCCCCTCCTACAATGAGCAGTTCTTC.

Details on this clone: Within the sample, other DNA sequences also encode this same CDR3. The chain has TRBV20-1 and TRBJ2-7; D remains ambiguous. Per the germline V gene, CDR1 is DFQATT and CDR2 is SNEGSKA (reference sequence). This CDR3 has 11 residues. Trimming shortened V by 0 bases and J by 6 bases, and 6 bases separated the two germline ends. CDR3 residues: CSARDLPEQYF. CDR3 sequence (DNA): TGCAGTGCTAGAGATCTACCCGAGCAGTACTTC.

The J gene is TRBJ2-7, the V gene TRBV9; 8 bases are a match to TRBD2. CDR1 and CDR2 (germline): SGDLS, YYNGEE. Trimming took 2 bases from V and 6 from J; bases not matched to a gene: 7. The CDR3 is made up of 14 amino acids. CDR3 nucleotides: TGTGCCAGCAGCGTTGGGACTAGTGTCCCCGAGCAGTACTTC. Protein sequence: CASSVGTSVPEQYF. Based on the CDR3 plus reference TRBV9 and TRBJ2-7, the full variable domain is DSGVTQTPKHLITATGQRVTLRCSPRSGDLSVYWYQQSLDQGLQFLIQYYNGEERAKGNILERFSAQQFPDLHSELNLSSLELGDSALYFCASSVGTSVPEQYFGPGTRLTVT.

The chain uses TRBV28 and TRBJ2-7; TRBD2 might be the D (6 bases). The CDR3 runs 14 residues. CDR1 and CDR2 (germline): MDHEN, SYDVKM. Trimming stripped 2 bases from V and 4 bases from J, with 12 bases between. The chain's CDR3 is CASSLGGPGYEQYF. The CDR3 coding sequence is TGTGCCAGCAGTTTAGGAGGGCCAGGGTACGAGCAGTACTTC.

This clone was seen a single time. The chain links TRBV7-8 to TRBJ2-2; no reliable D call. V was clipped by 2 bases and J by 1 base, with 14 bases between them. The CDR3 runs to 17 residues. Germline-derived CDR1 and CDR2 are SGHVS and FQNEAQ. CDR3: CASSLTLNARNTGELFF. In DNA, the CDR3 is TGTGCCAGCAGCTTAACATTAAACGCGAGGAACACCGGGGAGCTGTTTTTT.

The chain has TRBV25-1 and TRBJ2-3; no definite D call. Between the trimmed V and J ends, which lost 3 bases and 3 bases, there was a span of 7 bases. Germline loops: CDR1 MGHDK, CDR2 SYGVNS. This CDR3 contains 13 residues. The CDR3 coding sequence is TGTGCCAGCAGTGAGCTCACTACAGATACGCAGTATTTT. It specifies CASSELTTDTQYF. Looking up the rest from reference TRBV25-1 and TRBJ2-3 gives the full variable domain: EADIYQTPRYLVIGTGKKITLECSQTMGHDKMYWYQQDPGMELHLIHYSYGVNSTEKGDLSSESTVSRIRTEHFPLTLESARPSHTSQYLCASSELTTDTQYFGPGTRLTVL.

This chain joins TRBV7-9 and TRBJ1-2, with 11 bases matching TRBD1. CDR1 and CDR2 (germline): SEHNR, FQNEAQ (reference sequence). This CDR3 has 14 residues. The junction had 6 bases not matched to a gene; V was cut back by 4 bases and J by 8 bases. The CDR3 loop is CASSYGQGAEGYTF. The CDR3 DNA is TGTGCCAGCAGCTACGGACAGGGGGCAGAGGGCTACACCTTC.

The chain couples TRBV7-8 to TRBJ2-1; the match to TRBD2 covers 7 bases. CDR1 SGHVS and CDR2 FQNEAQ come from the germline V gene. The CDR3 extends over 14 amino acids. Trimming cost V 5 bases and J 7 bases; bases outside gene matches: 8. The CDR3 here is CASSPQRDGNEQFF. CDR3 DNA: TGTGCCAGCAGCCCCCAGCGGGATGGGAATGAGCAGTTCTTC.

V is TRBV2 and J is TRBJ2-4; TRBD1 or TRBD2 may be the D gene (5 bases each). Trimming left V 6 bases short and J 3 bases short, with 15 bases between. Per germline, CDR1 SNHLY and CDR2 FYNNEI. CDR3 length: 15 residues. The CDR3 spells CASRDRDRYKNIQYF. For the CDR3, the DNA is TGTGCCAGCAGAGACCGGGACCGATACAAAAACATTCAGTACTTC.

The CDR3 nucleotides read TGTGCCACGAGAGATTCTGGGGCCAACGTCCTGACTTTC. Protein: CATRDSGANVLTF. V and J are TRBV7-2 and TRBJ2-6; D is undetermined. The CDR3 loop spans 13 amino acids. Germline CDR1 and CDR2: SGHTA and FQGNSA. Between the trimmed V and J ends, which lost 10 bases and 1 base, there was a span of 8 bases.

The rearrangement joins TRBV7-2 to TRBJ2-3; 12 positions agree with TRBD2. J was trimmed by 2 bases and V by 4 bases; bases with no gene match: 4. Germline CDR1 is SGHTA and CDR2 is FQGNSA. The CDR3 spans 16 residues. CDR3 residues: CASSSGLAGFTDTQYF. Written as DNA, the CDR3 is TGTGCCAGCAGCTCCGGACTAGCGGGGTTCACAGATACGCAGTATTTT.

Comments on this clone: Other DNA sequences in this specimen translate into the identical CDR3. The V and J genes are TRBV7-8 and TRBJ1-1; D may be TRBD1 (5 bases). CDR3 length: 14 residues. In germline, CDR1 is SGHVS, CDR2 FQNEAQ. Trimming removed 2 bases at V and 1 base at J, with 8 bases between. The chain's CDR3 is CASSLRGRNTEAFF. The CDR3 bases are TGTGCCAGCAGCTTACGGGGCAGGAACACTGAAGCTTTCTTT.

V usage is TRBV6-5 and J usage is TRBJ2-1; a possible D gene is TRBD2 (5 bases). The CDR3 is 14 residues long. CDR1 and CDR2 (germline): MNHEY, SVGAGI. With 6 bases removed from V and 9 bases from J, the gap between germline ends came to 18 bases. In DNA form, the CDR3 reads TGTGCCAGCAGCTTCGGGGTAGCTAGTGGTGAGCAGTTCTTC. Its protein product is CASSFGVASGEQFF.

The rearrangement joins TRBV9 to TRBJ2-3, with 7 positions matching TRBD2. Germline CDR1 reads SGDLS; CDR2 reads YYNGEE. This CDR3 is 18 amino acids long. V dropped 3 bases and J dropped 5; count of bases not matched to a gene: 18. The CDR3 DNA is TGTGCCAGCAGCGCCCTCGGTCCCGCTAGCGGTTCAAGAGATACGCAGTATTTT. Translating it yields CASSALGPASGSRDTQYF.

This clone was seen just once. The DNA for the CDR3 is TGTGCCAGCAGCTCCCGACAGGGTAGGAACACTGAAGCTTTCTTT. This translates into CASSSRQGRNTEAFF. The J gene is TRBJ1-1, the V gene TRBV7-9; 7 positions agree with TRBD1. Looked up from germline, CDR1 is SEHNR and CDR2 is FQNEAQ (reference sequence). Germline trimming cut 4 bases from V and 1 base from J; bases unmatched to any gene: 6. The CDR3 is 15 amino acids.

The chain uses TRBV9 and TRBJ2-1; 10 nucleotides line up with TRBD1. The CDR3 totals 17 residues. CDR1 SGDLS and CDR2 YYNGEE come from the germline V gene. Losses at the gene ends were 0 bases for V and 0 bases for J; bases not matched to a gene: 3. CDR3 amino acids: CASSVEGQGYSYNEQFF. The CDR3 DNA follows: TGTGCCAGCAGCGTAGAGGGACAGGGGTACTCCTACAATGAGCAGTTCTTC. Together with reference TRBV9 and TRBJ2-1, the CDR3 gives the full variable domain: DSGVTQTPKHLITATGQRVTLRCSPRSGDLSVYWYQQSLDQGLQFLIQYYNGEERAKGNILERFSAQQFPDLHSELNLSSLELGDSALYFCASSVEGQGYSYNEQFFGPGTRLTVL.